The sample holds a few counts of the clone carrying this T cell receptor beta chain. This specimen comes from a study of cytomegalovirus exposure and HLA in healthy donors. The PCR contained 60 Vbeta and 13 Jbeta primers. Generated by immunoSEQ multiplex PCR, the TCRdb table keeps only in-frame clones and is missing some. The data show 130,000 to 150,000 clones, with 76% seen just once and about 3.8% held by the top ten. The sequencing input was PBMCs. The TCR was taken from a man between 18 and 29 years old in good health and CMV-seronegative.

The CDR3 is CASRSYGMNTEAFF. The CDR3 DNA sequence: TGCGCCAGCAGGTCCTACGGGATGAACACTGAAGCTTTCTTT. This sequence joins TRBV4-1 and TRBJ1-1; D call uncertain. Trimming stripped 6 bases from V and 0 bases from J, with 11 bases between. The CDR3 sequence is 14 residues long. Germline-derived CDR1 and CDR2 are MGHRA and YSYEKL.